A single T cell receptor (beta chain) is shown here with its context. V lost 4 bases to trimming and J lost 0 bases; unmatched junction nucleotides: 9. Germline CDR1 SGHKS, CDR2 YYEKEE (reference sequence). The CDR3 runs 16 residues. Alongside CTLA-4 blockade with ipilimumab, patients with chemo-refractory metastatic non-small-cell lung cancer received focal radiation. The sample belongs to a study of radiotherapy plus CTLA-4 blockade in lung cancer. Libraries were prepared by immunoSEQ multiplex PCR; TCRdb keeps only in-frame clonotypes and omits some of them. The sample shows over 100,000 clones, 81% of them seen only once.

The TCR originated in a human donor with non-small cell lung cancer that progressed on radiotherapy plus ipilimumab. Some clones in this sample may be carry-over from other donors' samples. This specimen was peripheral blood, taken from a patient treated with radiotherapy plus ipilimumab. This chain uses TRBV5-5 with TRBJ1-1; 7 bases are a match to TRBD1. Here the CDR3 reads CASSIRTGQMNTEAFF. Here the CDR3 DNA reads TGTGCCAGCAGCATAAGGACGGGACAGATGAACACTGAAGCTTTCTTT.